This entry lists 12 T cell receptor beta chains sequenced from one sample in a study of T cell responses to AZD1222 COVID-19 vaccine. The method was immunoSEQ multiplex PCR; TCRdb's version includes in-frame clones alone and lacks a portion of them. The data hold under 200,000 clones, with about 89% observed a single time. The sample consisted of peripheral blood, taken on day 0 of MenACWY control vaccination. These receptors originate from an adult in good health.

CDR3 nucleotides: TGTGCCAGCAGCTTAGGCACTAGCGGGGATTACTACAATGAGCAGTTCTTC. Amino acids: CASSLGTSGDYYNEQFF. The chain links TRBV11-3 to TRBJ2-1, with 10 bases lining up with TRBD2. Germline V gives CDR1 SGHNT, CDR2 YENEEA. V gave up 1 base and J gave up 3 bases; unmatched junction bases: 6. The CDR3 sequence is 17 residues long.

This rearrangement joins TRBV5-1 to TRBJ2-5; 10 positions match TRBD2. The CDR3 has 14 residues. The germline V gene encodes CDR1 SGHRS and CDR2 YFSETQ. V shed 5 bases, J shed 5 bases, and the junction held 6 bases outside the gene matches. CDR3 residues: CASRPGLAMETQYF. The DNA for the CDR3 is TGCGCCAGCAGACCGGGACTAGCGATGGAGACCCAGTACTTC.

The V call is TRBV15, the J call TRBJ2-5; tentative D call: TRBD1 (5 bases). The CDR3 is 12 amino acids. Trimming shortened V by 0 bases and J by 7 bases, and 6 bases separated the two germline ends. Germline CDR1 is LNHNV and CDR2 is YYDKDF (reference sequence). CDR3 loop: CATSRDGATQYF. The DNA of the CDR3 is TGTGCCACCAGCAGAGATGGGGCGACCCAGTACTTC.

The chain links TRBV7-9 to TRBJ2-3, with 8 bases aligning to TRBD2. In germline, CDR1 is SEHNR, CDR2 FQNEAQ (reference sequence). Germline trimming cut 8 bases from V and 1 base from J; bases unmatched to any gene: 2. The CDR3 extends over 13 amino acids. The CDR3 protein is CASGLARTDTQYF. DNA for the CDR3: TGTGCCAGCGGACTAGCCCGCACAGATACGCAGTATTTT. The full variable domain, with the rest looked up from reference TRBV7-9 and TRBJ2-3, is DTGVSQNPRHKITKRGQNVTFRCDPISEHNRLYWYRQTLGQGPEFLTYFQNEAQLEKSRLLSDRFSAERPKGSFSTLEIQRTEQGDSAMYLCASGLARTDTQYFGPGTRLTVL.

In this sample, this clone turned up a few times. V and J are TRBV7-3 and TRBJ1-3; TRBD1 matches 7 bases. CDR3 size: 15 residues. The trim removed 5 bases at V and 2 bases at J, leaving 6 bases unmatched. The germline gives CDR1 SGHTA, CDR2 FQGTGA. This CDR3 reads CASSPTGEAGNTIYF. For the CDR3, the DNA is TGTGCCAGCAGCCCCACAGGGGAGGCTGGAAACACCATATATTTT.

This chain joins TRBV19 and TRBJ2-1; maybe TRBD2 (5 bases). The germline V gene has CDR1 LNHDA and CDR2 SQIVND (reference sequence). The V and J ends lost 4 bases and 1 base respectively, with 23 bases between them. The CDR3 totals 19 residues. The CDR3 DNA reads as TGTGCCAGTAGTACAACCCGACGGACTCTCTCTGGGTCCTACAATGAGCAGTTCTTC. It translates to CASSTTRRTLSGSYNEQFF.

This sequence joins TRBV3-1 (or the pseudogene TRBV3-2) and TRBJ1-6; maybe TRBD1 (6 bases). Germline loops: CDR1 LGHDT, CDR2 YNNKEL (reference sequence). Trimming removed 1 base from V and 7 bases from J, with 14 bases in between. The CDR3 is 16 residues long. CDR3 amino acids: CASSQVRGPKNSPLHF. The CDR3, as DNA: TGTGCCAGCAGCCAAGTCAGGGGACCTAAGAATTCACCCCTCCACTTT.

The chain joins TRBV15 to TRBJ2-1; D perhaps matches TRBD2 (5 bases). Deletions cut 8 bases from V and 3 bases from J, with 8 bases between. Germline loops: CDR1 LNHNV, CDR2 YYDKDF (reference sequence). The length of the CDR3 is 12 residues. This CDR3 is CATGEGYNEQFF. The CDR3 DNA sequence: TGTGCCACCGGTGAGGGCTACAATGAGCAGTTCTTC.

Concerning this clone: At the DNA level, this CDR3 is encoded by other sequences in the same sample as well. V usage is TRBV7-9 and J usage is TRBJ2-5; 7 positions match TRBD2. Germline V gene lookup returns CDR1 SEHNR and CDR2 FQNEAQ (reference sequence). The CDR3 totals 11 residues. J gave up 5 bases and V 6 bases, and 0 bases lay outside the gene matches. The CDR3 bases are TGTGCCAGCAGGGGAGGGGAGACCCAGTACTTC. This sequence encodes CASRGGETQYF.

V and J are TRBV5-4 and TRBJ2-5; 8 nucleotides match TRBD1. V lost 4 bases, J lost 3 bases, and 5 bases stayed unmatched. Germline CDR1 reads SGHNT; CDR2 reads YYREEE (reference sequence). CDR3 length equals 14 residues. The CDR3 loop reads CASSRTGTEETQYF. CDR3 DNA sequence: TGTGCCAGCAGCAGGACAGGGACAGAAGAGACCCAGTACTTC.

The chain carries TRBV6-1 and TRBJ1-3; maybe TRBD1 (5 bases). The CDR3 has 16 amino acids. V lost 2 bases and J 0 bases, leaving 11 bases between the germline ends. Germline assignment: CDR1 MNHNS and CDR2 SASEGT. CDR3 nucleotide sequence: TGTGCCAGCAGTGAAATATGGGGCAGCTCTGGAAACACCATATATTTT. It specifies CASSEIWGSSGNTIYF.

The V gene is TRBV6-5, the J gene TRBJ2-1; TRBD2 agrees at 12 bases. The CDR3 loop spans 15 amino acids. V lost 10 bases, J lost 9 bases, and 13 bases stayed unmatched. CDR1 is MNHEY and CDR2 is SVGAGI in the germline V gene. The CDR3 reads CATLPSGRAYGEQFF. CDR3 nucleotide sequence: TGTGCCACCTTACCTAGCGGGAGGGCCTATGGTGAGCAGTTCTTC.